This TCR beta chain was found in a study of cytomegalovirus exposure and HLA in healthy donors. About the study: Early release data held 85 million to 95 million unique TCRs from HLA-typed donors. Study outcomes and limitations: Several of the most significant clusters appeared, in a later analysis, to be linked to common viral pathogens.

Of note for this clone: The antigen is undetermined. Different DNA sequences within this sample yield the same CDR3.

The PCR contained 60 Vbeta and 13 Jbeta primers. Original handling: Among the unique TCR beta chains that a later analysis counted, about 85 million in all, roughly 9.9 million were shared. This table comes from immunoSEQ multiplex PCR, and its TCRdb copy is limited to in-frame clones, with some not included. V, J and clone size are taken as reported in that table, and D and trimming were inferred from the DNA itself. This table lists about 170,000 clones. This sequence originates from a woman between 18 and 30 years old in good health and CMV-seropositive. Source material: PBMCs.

CDR3 nucleotide sequence: TGCGCCAGCAGCCAAGGAGGGAGGACTGAAGCTTTCTTT. This sequence encodes CASSQGGRTEAFF. J is TRBJ1-1 and V is TRBV4-1; D gene uncertain. The CDR3 consists of 13 residues. CDR1 and CDR2 from the germline V gene are MGHRA and YSYEKL. Trimming took 1 base from V and 5 from J, leaving 8 bases between them.